This T cell receptor beta chain was identified during a study of response to subunit inactivated influenza vaccine. In its sample, this clonotype was seen a few times. Its specificity is unknown. The length of the CDR3 is 15 residues. From germline, CDR1 is SNHLY and CDR2 FYNNEI. V was cut by 4 bases and J by 7 bases, with 16 bases left in between. Study-level results: There was a suggestion from the authors that each seasonal influenza vaccination recruits few new T cells.

Each CDR3 protein gets one entry after TCRdb re-called the RT-PCR reads with MiXCR. Of about 540,000 distinct CDR3 sequences in the sample, 20% to 25% are singletons; the top ten hold around 2.8%. These data were likewise used in another study, on T cells expressing NK-cell markers. As that report states: TCR beta cDNA was made by 5'RACE template switching with UMIs. Underlying the TCR beta repertoires were sorted CD3+CD56+NKG2C+, CD3+CD56+NKG2C- and CD3+CD56-NKG2C+ T cells. Sequenced donors, eight in total, included seven who were HCMV-seropositive and one who was seronegative. Similarly, these clonotypes led the CD3+CD56-NKG2C+ fraction as well in several donors.

Sequences were derived from CD4+ T cells sorted from PBMCs, sampled roughly 12 days after vaccination. The chain couples TRBV2 to TRBJ2-2; either TRBD1 or TRBD2 may supply D (6 bases each). The sequence derives from a man aged 50-60 years who received an inactivated influenza vaccine. The CDR3 loop reads CASSVRGARGGELFF. The CDR3 coding sequence is TGTGCCAGCAGTGTAAGGGGGGCGAGAGGCGGGGAGCTGTTTTTT.